The sequence of this T cell receptor beta chain was determined in a study of CXCR3-negative and CXCR3-positive naive CD8 T cells. At the level of the study: Libraries each contributed about 1.5 +/- 0.3 million TRB reads, for around 150 million in total. Notes on the study in general: The TRBV-TRBJ usage of naive CXCR3-negative and CXCR3-positive cells was similar, but that of memory cells differed.

As to this clonotype: What it binds is not known.

It was by 5' RACE with UMI labels that the TRB cDNA libraries were prepared. TCRdb reworked the 5' RACE reads into one entry per CDR3 protein, no DNA. The sample's table shows more than 40,000 distinct CDR3 sequences. Germline CDR1 reads KGHDR; CDR2 reads SFDVKD. The CDR3 is 14 amino acids. The TCR sequence derives from a human donor in good health. Some clones in this sample may be carry-over from other donors' samples. V usage is TRBV24-1 and J usage is TRBJ2-3; TCRdb names TRBD1, which stays unverified in the absence of DNA. The sample comprised naive CXCR3- CD8+ T cells from blood. Subset of the sample: CD45RO-CCR7+CD27+CD95- naive CD8+ T cells lacking CXCR3 (TNR3-). CDR3: CATSDPGQADTQYF.